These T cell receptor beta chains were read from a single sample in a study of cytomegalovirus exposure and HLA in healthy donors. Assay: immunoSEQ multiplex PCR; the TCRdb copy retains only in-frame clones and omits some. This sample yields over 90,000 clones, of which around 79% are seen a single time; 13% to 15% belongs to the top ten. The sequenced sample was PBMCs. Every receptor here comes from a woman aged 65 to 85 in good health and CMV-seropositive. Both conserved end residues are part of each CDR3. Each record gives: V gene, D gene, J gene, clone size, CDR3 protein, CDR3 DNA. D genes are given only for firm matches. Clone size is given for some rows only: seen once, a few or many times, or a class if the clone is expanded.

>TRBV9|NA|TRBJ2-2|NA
CASSSANTGELFF
TGTGCCAGCAGCTCAGCGAACACCGGGGAGCTGTTTTTT
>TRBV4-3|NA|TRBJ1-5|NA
CASSHGAGDQPQHF
TGCGCCAGCAGCCACGGGGCAGGGGATCAGCCCCAGCATTTT
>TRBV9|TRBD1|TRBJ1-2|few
CASSVRSTGSEGYTF
TGTGCCAGCAGCGTTCGCTCGACAGGGAGTGAGGGCTACACCTTC
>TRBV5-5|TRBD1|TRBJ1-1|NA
CASSFGQGLYTEAFF
TGTGCCAGCAGTTTCGGACAGGGATTGTACACTGAAGCTTTCTTT
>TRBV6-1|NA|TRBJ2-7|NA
CASSEALPREQYF
TGTGCCAGCAGTGAAGCCCTTCCGAGAGAGCAGTACTTC
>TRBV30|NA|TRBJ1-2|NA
CAWSYGQSRYGYTF
TGTGCCTGGAGTTATGGACAGTCTAGGTATGGCTACACCTTC
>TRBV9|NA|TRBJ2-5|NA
CASSVDARGETQYF
TGTGCCAGCAGCGTAGACGCTAGGGGGGAGACCCAGTACTTC
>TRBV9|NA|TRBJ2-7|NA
CASSVGLANEQYF
TGTGCCAGCAGCGTAGGCCTTGCAAACGAGCAGTACTTC
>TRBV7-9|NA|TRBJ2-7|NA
CSSSPSMTTSAYEQYF
TGTTCCAGCAGCCCTTCGATGACTACCTCGGCCTACGAGCAGTACTTC
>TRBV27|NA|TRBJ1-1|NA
CASSLFAEGNTEAFF
TGTGCCAGCAGTTTATTTGCGGAGGGGAACACTGAAGCTTTCTTT